This record covers a single TCR beta chain. CDR1 SGHTA and CDR2 FQGNSA come from the germline V gene. This CDR3 has 16 residues. Losses at the gene ends were 0 bases for V and 5 bases for J; bases not matched to a gene: 8. These data originate in a study of shared clonotypes between healthy human individuals. Libraries were prepared by immunoSEQ multiplex PCR; TCRdb keeps only in-frame clonotypes and omits some of them. The profile shows fewer than 650,000 clones, about three quarters of them singletons. The chain uses TRBV7-2 and TRBJ2-3; the match to TRBD2 covers 7 bases. The sample was PBMCs. The origin of this receptor is a woman between 40 and 55 years old in good health. Some clones in this sample may be carry-over from other donors' samples. The CDR3 protein is CASSLAAGALGDTQYF. The CDR3 DNA is TGTGCCAGCAGCTTAGCTGCGGGAGCTCTTGGAGATACGCAGTATTTT.